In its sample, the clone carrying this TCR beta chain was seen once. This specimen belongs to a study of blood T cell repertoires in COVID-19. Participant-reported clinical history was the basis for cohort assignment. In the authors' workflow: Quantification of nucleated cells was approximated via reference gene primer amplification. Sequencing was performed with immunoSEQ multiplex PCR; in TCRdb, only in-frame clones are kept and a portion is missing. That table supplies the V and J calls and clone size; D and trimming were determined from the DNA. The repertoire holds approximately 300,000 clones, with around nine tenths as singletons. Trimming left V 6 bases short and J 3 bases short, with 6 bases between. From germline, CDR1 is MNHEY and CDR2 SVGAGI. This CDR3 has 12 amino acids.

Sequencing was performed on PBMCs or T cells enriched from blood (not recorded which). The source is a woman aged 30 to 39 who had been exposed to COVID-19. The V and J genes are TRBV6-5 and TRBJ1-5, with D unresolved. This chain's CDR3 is CASSRFNQPQHF. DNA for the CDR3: TGTGCCAGCAGCCGGTTCAATCAGCCCCAGCATTTT.